This entry concerns a single TCR beta chain. This sample is drawn from a study of T-cell reconstitution after alpha-beta-depleted transplantation in children. Per germline, CDR1 PRHDT and CDR2 FYEKMQ (reference sequence). The CDR3 is 14 residues long. Trimming removed 1 base from V and 8 bases from J, with 14 bases in between. TCRbeta library preparation incorporated unique molecular identifiers. Via MiXCR, TCRdb re-called the PCR reads, giving one row per CDR3 protein. The data hold approximately 640,000 distinct CDR3 sequences, with roughly 15% observed a single time. This chain joins TRBV13 and TRBJ1-2; TRBD1 might be the D (5 bases). The sequence derives from a human donor who donated a stem cell graft to a child with acute myeloid leukemia. The sample here was PBMCs from the stem cell graft donor, taken from the stem cell graft. CDR3 bases: TGTGCCAGCAGCTTAGTCGACAGAGGCTTAGGCTACACCTTC. It codes for CASSLVDRGLGYTF.